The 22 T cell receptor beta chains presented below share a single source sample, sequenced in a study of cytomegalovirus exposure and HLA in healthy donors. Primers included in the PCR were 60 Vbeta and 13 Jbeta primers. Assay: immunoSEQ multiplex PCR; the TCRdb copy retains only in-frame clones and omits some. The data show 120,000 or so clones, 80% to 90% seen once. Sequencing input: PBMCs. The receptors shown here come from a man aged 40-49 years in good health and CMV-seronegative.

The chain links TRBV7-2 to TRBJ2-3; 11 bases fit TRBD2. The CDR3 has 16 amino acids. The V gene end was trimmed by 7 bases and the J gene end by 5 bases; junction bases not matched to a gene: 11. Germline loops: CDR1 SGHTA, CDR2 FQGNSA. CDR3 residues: CASTLGIAGGLDTQYF. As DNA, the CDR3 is TGTGCCAGCACCCTCGGGATAGCGGGGGGGTTAGATACGCAGTATTTT.

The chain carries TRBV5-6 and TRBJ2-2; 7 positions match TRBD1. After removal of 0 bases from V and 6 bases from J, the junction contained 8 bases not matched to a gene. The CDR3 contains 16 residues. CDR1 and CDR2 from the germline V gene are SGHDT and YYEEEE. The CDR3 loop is CASSLVRGLMAGELFF. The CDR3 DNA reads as TGTGCCAGCAGCTTGGTGAGGGGGCTTATGGCCGGGGAGCTGTTTTTT.

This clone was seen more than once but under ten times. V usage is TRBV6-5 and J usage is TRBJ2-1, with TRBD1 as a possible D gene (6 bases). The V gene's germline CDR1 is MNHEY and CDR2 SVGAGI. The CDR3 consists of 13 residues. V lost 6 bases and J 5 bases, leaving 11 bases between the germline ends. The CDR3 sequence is CASSPWTDNEQFF. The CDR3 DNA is TGTGCCAGCAGCCCCTGGACAGACAATGAGCAGTTCTTC.

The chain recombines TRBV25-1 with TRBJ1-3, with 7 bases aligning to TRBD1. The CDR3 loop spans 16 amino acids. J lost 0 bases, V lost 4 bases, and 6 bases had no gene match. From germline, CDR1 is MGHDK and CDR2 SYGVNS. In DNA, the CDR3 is TGTGCCAGCAGTGGGGGACAGTTATCCTCTGGAAACACCATATATTTT. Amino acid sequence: CASSGGQLSSGNTIYF. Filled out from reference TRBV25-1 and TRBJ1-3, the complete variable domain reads EADIYQTPRYLVIGTGKKITLECSQTMGHDKMYWYQQDPGMELHLIHYSYGVNSTEKGDLSSESTVSRIRTEHFPLTLESARPSHTSQYLCASSGGQLSSGNTIYFGEGSWLTVV.

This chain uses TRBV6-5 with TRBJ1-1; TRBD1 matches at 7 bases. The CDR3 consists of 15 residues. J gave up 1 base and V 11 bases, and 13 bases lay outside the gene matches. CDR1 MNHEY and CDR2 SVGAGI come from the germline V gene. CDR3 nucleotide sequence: TGTGCCCTCCCCTTGGTCGGGACAGAGAACACTGAAGCTTTCTTT. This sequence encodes CALPLVGTENTEAFF.

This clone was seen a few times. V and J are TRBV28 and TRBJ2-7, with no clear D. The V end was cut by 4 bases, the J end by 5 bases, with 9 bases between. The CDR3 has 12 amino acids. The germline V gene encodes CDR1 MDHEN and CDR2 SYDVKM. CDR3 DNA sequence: TGTGCCAGCAGTTCCCTCCCCGACGAGCAGTACTTC. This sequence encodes CASSSLPDEQYF.

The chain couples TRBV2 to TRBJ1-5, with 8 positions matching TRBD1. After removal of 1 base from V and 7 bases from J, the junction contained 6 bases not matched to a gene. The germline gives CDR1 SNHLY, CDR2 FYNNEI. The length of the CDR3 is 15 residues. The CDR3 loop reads CASSEGAGGRQPQHF. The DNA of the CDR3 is TGTGCCAGCAGTGAAGGGGCAGGGGGCAGGCAGCCCCAGCATTTT.

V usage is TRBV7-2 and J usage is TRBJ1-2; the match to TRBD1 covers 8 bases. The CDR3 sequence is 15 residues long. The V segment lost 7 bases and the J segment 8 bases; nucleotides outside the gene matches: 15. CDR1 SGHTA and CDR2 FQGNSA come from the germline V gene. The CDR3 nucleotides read TGTGCCAGCATTCTTGGACAGGGTGTTTCGGGAGGCTACACCTTC. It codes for CASILGQGVSGGYTF.

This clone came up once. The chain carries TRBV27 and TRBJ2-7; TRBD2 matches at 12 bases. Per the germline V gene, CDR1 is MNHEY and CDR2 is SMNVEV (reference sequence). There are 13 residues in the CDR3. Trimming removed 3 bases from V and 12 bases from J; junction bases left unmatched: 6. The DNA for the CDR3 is TGTGCCAGCAGTTTCGGACTAGCGGGAATTCTGTACTTC. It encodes CASSFGLAGILYF.

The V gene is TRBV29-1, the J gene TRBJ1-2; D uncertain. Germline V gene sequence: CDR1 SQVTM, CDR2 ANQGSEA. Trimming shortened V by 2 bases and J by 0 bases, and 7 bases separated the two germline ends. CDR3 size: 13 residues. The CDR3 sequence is CSVENSPNYGYTF. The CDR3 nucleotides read TGCAGCGTTGAAAACAGTCCTAACTATGGCTACACCTTC.

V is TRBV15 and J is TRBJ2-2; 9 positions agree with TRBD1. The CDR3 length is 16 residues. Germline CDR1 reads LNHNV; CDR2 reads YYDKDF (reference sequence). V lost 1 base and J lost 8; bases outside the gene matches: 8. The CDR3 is CATSRGQGGNSGELFF. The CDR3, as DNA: TGTGCCACCAGCAGAGGACAGGGGGGTAATTCAGGGGAGCTGTTTTTT.

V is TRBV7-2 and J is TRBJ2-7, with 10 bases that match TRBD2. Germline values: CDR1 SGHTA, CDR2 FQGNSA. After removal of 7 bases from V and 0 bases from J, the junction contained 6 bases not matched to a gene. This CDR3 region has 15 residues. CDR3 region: CASNLIAGGSYEQYF. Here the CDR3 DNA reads TGTGCCAGCAACCTCATAGCGGGAGGCTCCTACGAGCAGTACTTC.

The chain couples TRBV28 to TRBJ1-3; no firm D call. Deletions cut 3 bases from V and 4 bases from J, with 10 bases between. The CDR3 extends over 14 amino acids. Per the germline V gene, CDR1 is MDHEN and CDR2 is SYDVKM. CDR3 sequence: CASSFGLRGNTIYF. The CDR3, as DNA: TGTGCCAGCAGTTTTGGCCTGAGGGGAAACACCATATATTTT. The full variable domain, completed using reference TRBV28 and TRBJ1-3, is DVKVTQSSRYLVKRTGEKVFLECVQDMDHENMFWYRQDPGLGLRLIYFSYDVKMKEKGDIPEGYSVSREKKERFSLILESASTNQTSMYLCASSFGLRGNTIYFGEGSWLTVV.

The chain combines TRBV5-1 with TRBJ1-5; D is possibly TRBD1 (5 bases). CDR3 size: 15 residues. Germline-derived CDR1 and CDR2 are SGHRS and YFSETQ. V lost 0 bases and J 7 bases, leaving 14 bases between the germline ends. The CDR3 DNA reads TGCGCCAGCAGCTTGGATGGAGGGACTGGACAGCCCCAGCATTTT. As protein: CASSLDGGTGQPQHF.

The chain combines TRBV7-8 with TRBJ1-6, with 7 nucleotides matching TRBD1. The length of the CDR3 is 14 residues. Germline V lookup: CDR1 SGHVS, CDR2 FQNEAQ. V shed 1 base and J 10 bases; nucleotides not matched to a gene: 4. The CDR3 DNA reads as TGTGCCAGCAGCTTAGACAGGGGTGGCTCACCCCTCCACTTT. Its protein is CASSLDRGGSPLHF.

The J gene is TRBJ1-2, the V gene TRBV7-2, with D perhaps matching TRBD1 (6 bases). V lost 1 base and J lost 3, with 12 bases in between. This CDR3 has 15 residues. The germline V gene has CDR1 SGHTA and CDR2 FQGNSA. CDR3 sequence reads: CASSLEPGGDYGYTF. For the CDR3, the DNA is TGTGCCAGCAGCTTAGAGCCGGGGGGCGACTATGGCTACACCTTC.

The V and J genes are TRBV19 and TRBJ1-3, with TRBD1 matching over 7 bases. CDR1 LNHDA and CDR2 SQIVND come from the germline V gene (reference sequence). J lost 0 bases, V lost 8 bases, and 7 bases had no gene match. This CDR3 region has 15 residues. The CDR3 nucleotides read TGTGCCAGTCGCCGGGACAGCAACTCTGGAAACACCATATATTTT. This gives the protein CASRRDSNSGNTIYF. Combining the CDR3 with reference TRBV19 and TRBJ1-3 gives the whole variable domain DGGITQSPKYLFRKEGQNVTLSCEQNLNHDAMYWYRQDPGQGLRLIYYSQIVNDFQKGDIAEGYSVSREKKESFPLTVTSAQKNPTAFYLCASRRDSNSGNTIYFGEGSWLTVV.

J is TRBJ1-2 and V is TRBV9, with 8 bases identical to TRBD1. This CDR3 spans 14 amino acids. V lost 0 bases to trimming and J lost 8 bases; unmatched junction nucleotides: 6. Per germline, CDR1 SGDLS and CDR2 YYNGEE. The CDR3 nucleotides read TGTGCCAGCAGCGTAGATGGACAGGGTAGGGGCTACACCTTC. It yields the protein CASSVDGQGRGYTF.

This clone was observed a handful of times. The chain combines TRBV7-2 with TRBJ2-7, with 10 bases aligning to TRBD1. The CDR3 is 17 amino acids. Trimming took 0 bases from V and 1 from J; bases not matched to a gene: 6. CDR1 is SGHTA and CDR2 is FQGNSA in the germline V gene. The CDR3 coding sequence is TGTGCCAGCAGCTTAGCCACCAGACAGGGGGCGTCCTACGAGCAGTACTTC. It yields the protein CASSLATRQGASYEQYF.

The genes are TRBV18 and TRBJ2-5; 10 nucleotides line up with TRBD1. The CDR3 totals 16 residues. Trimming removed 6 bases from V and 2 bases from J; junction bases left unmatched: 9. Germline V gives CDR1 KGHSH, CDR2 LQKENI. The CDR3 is CASSSDRGPLQETQYF. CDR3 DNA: TGTGCCAGCTCGTCCGACAGGGGGCCTCTGCAAGAGACCCAGTACTTC.

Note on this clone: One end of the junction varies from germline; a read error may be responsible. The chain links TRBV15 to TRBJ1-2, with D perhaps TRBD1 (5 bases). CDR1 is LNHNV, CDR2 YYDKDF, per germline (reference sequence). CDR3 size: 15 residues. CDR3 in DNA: TGTGACACCAGCAGGCCAGGACAAGGGATAGGTGGCTACACCTTC. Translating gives CDTSRPGQGIGGYTF.

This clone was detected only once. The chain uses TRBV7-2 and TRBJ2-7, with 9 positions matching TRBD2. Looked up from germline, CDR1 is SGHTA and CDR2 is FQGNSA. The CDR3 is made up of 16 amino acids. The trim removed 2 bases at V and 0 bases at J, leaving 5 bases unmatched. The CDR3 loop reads CASSLWLAGTSYEQYF. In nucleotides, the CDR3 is TGTGCCAGCAGCTTATGGCTAGCGGGGACCTCCTACGAGCAGTACTTC.